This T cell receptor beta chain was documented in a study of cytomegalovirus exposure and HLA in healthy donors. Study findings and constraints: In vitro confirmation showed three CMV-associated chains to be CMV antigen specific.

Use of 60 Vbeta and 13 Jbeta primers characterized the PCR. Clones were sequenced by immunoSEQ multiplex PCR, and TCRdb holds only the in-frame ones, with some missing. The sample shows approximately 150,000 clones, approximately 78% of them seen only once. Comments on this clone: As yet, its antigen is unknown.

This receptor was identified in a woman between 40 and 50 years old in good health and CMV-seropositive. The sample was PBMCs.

The CDR3 loop reads CASSPTGLNTEAFF. The CDR3 DNA reads as TGTGCCAGCAGTCCGACAGGGCTCAACACTGAAGCTTTCTTT. V is TRBV6-6 and J is TRBJ1-1; 7 bases map to TRBD1. After removal of 5 bases from V and 2 bases from J, the junction contained 5 bases not matched to a gene. This CDR3 contains 14 residues. Germline V gene lookup returns CDR1 MNHNY and CDR2 SVGAGI (reference sequence).